A single sample is the source of the 3 T cell receptor beta chains below, sequenced in a study of blood T cells in healthy people across ages. With a J-beta primer mix and a sample-barcoded 5' primer, a second PCR ran about 7 to 11 cycles. TCRdb processed the 5' RACE reads anew with MiXCR; each CDR3 protein has one entry. The sample has approximately 880,000 distinct CDR3 sequences; around 46% are singletons. The sample taken for sequencing was blood. The source is a man aged 25-45 years in good health.

The chain couples TRBV20-1 to TRBJ1-2; TRBD1 agrees at 7 bases. In germline, CDR1 is DFQATT, CDR2 SNEGSKA (reference sequence). The V gene end was trimmed by 1 base and the J gene end by 4 bases; junction bases not matched to a gene: 3. CDR3 length: 13 residues. CDR3 nucleotide sequence: TGCAGTGCTAGAGCGACAGGGACCTATGGCTACACCTTC. Translating gives CSARATGTYGYTF.

This clonotype came up a few times. V is TRBV30 and J is TRBJ1-1, with D possibly TRBD1 on 5 matching bases. Trimming removed 7 bases from V and 3 bases from J, with 9 bases in between. The germline gives CDR1 GTSNPN, CDR2 SVGIG (reference sequence). The CDR3 consists of 11 residues. The CDR3 nucleotides are TGTGCCTCGATCAGGGACACTGAAGCTTTCTTT. Protein: CASIRDTEAFF.

The CDR3 is CASGRPNEKLFF. The CDR3 DNA reads as TGTGCCAGCGGGCGGCCTAATGAAAAACTGTTTTTT. This chain connects TRBV9 to TRBJ1-4; no reliable D call. V was cut by 7 bases and J by 3 bases, with 7 bases left in between. From germline, CDR1 is SGDLS and CDR2 YYNGEE. The CDR3 totals 12 residues.